This T cell receptor (beta chain) emerged from a study of shared clonotypes between healthy human individuals. Study in general: Every donor yielded three CD4 naive, three CD4 memory, two CD8 naive and one CD8 memory plate.

A remark on this clone: The target antigen is unknown.

Both subsets, CD45RA+ naive and CD45RA-negative memory, were split from the CD4+ cells. This table comes from immunoSEQ multiplex PCR, and its TCRdb copy is limited to in-frame clones, with some not included. The table has millions of clones, 85% to 95% seen once. Whole-study results and caveats: Shared clonotypes: about 5.3% naive CD4, about 4% naive CD8, under 2.5% memory CD4, 0.4% to 0.45% memory CD8.

Trimming shortened V by 5 bases and J by 7 bases, and 14 bases separated the two germline ends. Germline CDR1 reads SGHTA; CDR2 reads FQGNSA. This CDR3 spans 14 amino acids. This clonotype originated in a man between 18 and 29 years old in good health. The gene calls are TRBV7-2 and TRBJ2-2; unclear D gene. Sequencing was carried out using naive CD4+ T cells sorted from blood. Noted subset: CD45RA+ positively selected. CDR3 in DNA: TGTGCCAGCAGCGGAAGTGGGCGCGTCGGGGAGCTGTTTTTT. Translation: CASSGSGRVGELFF. The full variable domain, its missing parts supplied by reference TRBV7-2 and TRBJ2-2, is GAGVSQSPSNKVTEKGKDVELRCDPISGHTALYWYRQSLGQGLEFLIYFQGNSAPDKSGLPSDRFSAERTGGSVSTLTIQRTQQEDSAVYLCASSGSGRVGELFFGEGSRLTVL.